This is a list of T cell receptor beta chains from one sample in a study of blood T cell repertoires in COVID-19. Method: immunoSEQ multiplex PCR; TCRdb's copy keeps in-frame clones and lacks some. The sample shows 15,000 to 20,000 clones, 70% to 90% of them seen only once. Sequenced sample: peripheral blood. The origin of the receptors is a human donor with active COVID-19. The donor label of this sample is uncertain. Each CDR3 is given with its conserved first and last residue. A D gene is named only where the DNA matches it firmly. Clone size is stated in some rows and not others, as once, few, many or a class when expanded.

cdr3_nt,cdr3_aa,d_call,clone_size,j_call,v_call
TGCAGCGTTGGGAAGGGGACAGCGATTGAAAAACTGTTTTTT,CSVGKGTAIEKLFF,TRBD1,.,TRBJ1-4,TRBV29-1
TGTGCCAGCAGCTCCCCCCAGACGGGGGGCTACGAGCAGTACTTC,CASSSPQTGGYEQYF,TRBD2,.,TRBJ2-7,TRBV7-6
TGTGCCAGCAGCTTAAACAGCTACAATGAGCAGTTCTTC,CASSLNSYNEQFF,.,.,TRBJ2-1,TRBV11-3
TGTGCCAGCAGCTCCCGGAATAGGGGGCAGGCCCTCTACGAGCAGTACTTC,CASSSRNRGQALYEQYF,TRBD1,.,TRBJ2-7,TRBV5-6
TGCGCCAGCAGTGTCCCGGGGTCAGATACGCAGTATTTT,CASSVPGSDTQYF,.,.,TRBJ2-3,TRBV10-1
TGTGCCAGCAGCTTAGCGGTGGGACTAGCGGGAGCGCTAAGCACAGATACGCAGTATTTT,CASSLAVGLAGALSTDTQYF,TRBD2,.,TRBJ2-3,TRBV7-8
TGTGCCAGCAGCCACCCCAGGGCCCCCCACGAGCAGTACTTC,CASSHPRAPHEQYF,.,few,TRBJ2-7,TRBV28
TGTGCCAGCAGCCTCCGGGACAGCTCTGGAAACACCATATATTTT,CASSLRDSSGNTIYF,TRBD1,once,TRBJ1-3,TRBV6-5
TGCGCCAGCAGCCGACAGGGGCCGGACTCTGGAAACACCATATATTTT,CASSRQGPDSGNTIYF,TRBD1,.,TRBJ1-3,TRBV4-1
TGTGCCAGCAGCGGACACCTTAAAAGCGCTGAAGCTTTCTTT,CASSGHLKSAEAFF,.,.,TRBJ1-1,TRBV2
TGCGCCAGCAGTGAACGGGTGGTAGCGGGGGGCTACGAGCAGTACTTC,CASSERVVAGGYEQYF,TRBD2,.,TRBJ2-7,TRBV10-2
TGTGCCATCAGTCGGTACGATGGGAACACTGAAGCTTTCTTT,CAISRYDGNTEAFF,.,few,TRBJ1-1,TRBV10-3
TGTGCCAGTAGCGTCGGGACTGCTACCTACGAGCAGTACTTC,CASSVGTATYEQYF,.,few,TRBJ2-7,TRBV19
TGTGCCAGCAGTTTCCCGACTAGCGGGAGCACAGATACGCAGTATTTT,CASSFPTSGSTDTQYF,TRBD2,.,TRBJ2-3,TRBV7-9
TGTGCCTGGGGCTCGCACAGGGCGAATTCACCCCTCCACTTT,CAWGSHRANSPLHF,.,few,TRBJ1-6,TRBV30
TGTGCCAGCAGCTTAGATGCAGGGGACTATGGCTACACCTTC,CASSLDAGDYGYTF,.,.,TRBJ1-2,TRBV7-9
TGTGCCAGCAGCATACAGGGGGCCCTAGCGGGAGGATACACGAATACGCAGTATTTT,CASSIQGALAGGYTNTQYF,TRBD2,.,TRBJ2-3,TRBV7-3
TGTGCCACGGGACAGGGGGCATCCGGGGAGCTGTTTTTT,CATGQGASGELFF,TRBD1,.,TRBJ2-2,TRBV2
TGTGCCAGCGATCAGGGGTATGGCTACACCTTC,CASDQGYGYTF,.,.,TRBJ1-2,TRBV2
TGTGCCAGCAGCCAACTGGGAGGTGGACTAGACGAGCAGTACTTC,CASSQLGGGLDEQYF,TRBD2,.,TRBJ2-7,TRBV14
TGTGCCAGCAGCACGGGACTAGCGGGAGGTGAGGAGCAGTACTTC,CASSTGLAGGEEQYF,TRBD2,.,TRBJ2-7,TRBV11-2
TGCGCCAGCAGCTCGAACAGGGGGCCAGATACGCAGTATTTT,CASSSNRGPDTQYF,TRBD1,.,TRBJ2-3,TRBV5-1
TGTGCCAGCAGCAACCCCCGGGGACAGCTAGCCTACGAGCAGTACTTC,CASSNPRGQLAYEQYF,TRBD1,.,TRBJ2-7,TRBV7-9
TGTGCCAGCAGGACAGGGGGATCCACAGATACGCAGTATTTT,CASRTGGSTDTQYF,TRBD1,.,TRBJ2-3,TRBV2
TGTGCCAGCAGTCTCGAGGCTTGGAGGACAGATACGCAGTATTTT,CASSLEAWRTDTQYF,.,.,TRBJ2-3,TRBV6-4
TGTGCCAGCAGCACCCGACTAGCGGGGAAAGAGACCCAGTACTTC,CASSTRLAGKETQYF,TRBD2,.,TRBJ2-5,TRBV14
TGTGCCAGCAGTTTGACAGGGATCCGCTCTGGAAACACCATATATTTT,CASSLTGIRSGNTIYF,TRBD1,.,TRBJ1-3,TRBV27
TGTGCCAGCAGTTACCCCGAGGTTACCGGGGAGCTGTTTTTT,CASSYPEVTGELFF,.,few,TRBJ2-2,TRBV6-6
TGTGCCAGCAGCTCATTTAGCGGGAGGGCCGTAGAGACCCAGTACTTC,CASSSFSGRAVETQYF,TRBD2,.,TRBJ2-5,TRBV7-8
TGTGCCAGCAGCGTATCCCCCAGGCCGACCTACGAGCAGTACTTC,CASSVSPRPTYEQYF,.,.,TRBJ2-7,TRBV9
TGTGCCAGCAGCCTTGGCGGCGAGCAGTACTTC,CASSLGGEQYF,.,few,TRBJ2-7,TRBV3-1/TRBV3-2
TGTGCCAGTAGTATGGACAAGTTCTACGAGCAGTACTTC,CASSMDKFYEQYF,.,.,TRBJ2-7,TRBV19
TGTGCCAGCAGCCACGACATCGACCTAGAAGCTTTCTTT,CASSHDIDLEAFF,.,.,TRBJ1-1,TRBV12-3/TRBV12-4
TGTGCCAGCAGCTTAGGGACAGGGGAAAGATATGAGCAGTTCTTC,CASSLGTGERYEQFF,TRBD1,.,TRBJ2-1,TRBV11-2
TGTGCCAGCAGTTCCCTCGGGGAGACCCAGTACTTC,CASSSLGETQYF,.,.,TRBJ2-5,TRBV6-2/TRBV6-3
TGTGCCAGCTCATACCGGACAGGGGGCAACACCATATATTTT,CASSYRTGGNTIYF,TRBD1,.,TRBJ1-3,TRBV18